These 10 T cell receptor beta chains were sequenced from one sample in a study of cytomegalovirus exposure and HLA in healthy donors. Vbeta (60) and Jbeta (13) primers were used in the PCR. Data came from immunoSEQ multiplex PCR; TCRdb stores just in-frame clones and leaves some out. The repertoire includes 130,000 or so clones, approximately 79% of them detected once, and 2.1% sits in the top ten. Source material: PBMCs. These receptors were obtained from a man aged 25-45 years in good health and CMV-seronegative.

This chain uses TRBV7-9 with TRBJ1-2, with no clear D. The length of the CDR3 is 13 residues. Germline V lookup: CDR1 SEHNR, CDR2 FQNEAQ (reference sequence). The V end lost 3 bases, the J end lost 1 base, and 6 bases lay between the germline ends. The CDR3 spells CASSLTNNYGYTF. In nucleotides, the CDR3 is TGTGCCAGCAGCTTGACTAATAACTATGGCTACACCTTC.

The rearrangement links TRBV11-2 to TRBJ1-4, with D perhaps matching TRBD1 (5 bases). CDR1 SGHAT and CDR2 FQNNGV come from the germline V gene. V was clipped by 6 bases and J by 0 bases, with 14 bases between them. The CDR3 sequence is 16 residues long. The CDR3 here is CASRRDSLATNEKLFF. The CDR3, as DNA: TGTGCCAGCAGACGCGACAGCCTGGCAACTAATGAAAAACTGTTTTTT.

This chain connects TRBV2 to TRBJ2-1; 9 positions agree with TRBD2. The germline V gene encodes CDR1 SNHLY and CDR2 FYNNEI. The V gene end was trimmed by 1 base and the J gene end by 1 base; junction bases not matched to a gene: 2. CDR3 size: 16 residues. The CDR3 coding sequence is TGTGCCAGCAGTGAAGTCCTAGCGGGGTCCTACAATGAGCAGTTCTTC. Translation: CASSEVLAGSYNEQFF.

The chain joins TRBV9 to TRBJ2-7; no reliable D call. Germline lookup yields CDR1 SGDLS and CDR2 YYNGEE. This CDR3 spans 14 amino acids. V was clipped by 0 bases and J by 5 bases, with 12 bases between them. This CDR3 is CASSVEAASNEQYF. DNA for the CDR3: TGTGCCAGCAGCGTAGAGGCGGCATCCAACGAGCAGTACTTC.

The chain couples TRBV15 to TRBJ1-5; TRBD1 is a possible D gene (6 bases). Trimming took off 0 bases at V and 9 bases at J, with 15 bases between the two ends. Germline-derived CDR1 and CDR2 are LNHNV and YYDKDF (reference sequence). CDR3 length: 15 residues. CDR3 nucleotides: TGTGCCACCAGCAGAGACAGGGGCCTAATTCGGCCCCAGCATTTT. Its translation is CATSRDRGLIRPQHF.

The chain links TRBV19 to TRBJ1-5; D perhaps matches TRBD1 (5 bases). With 6 bases removed from V and 0 bases from J, the gap between germline ends came to 24 bases. There are 19 residues in the CDR3. Germline assignment: CDR1 LNHDA and CDR2 SQIVND (reference sequence). CDR3 DNA sequence: TGTGCCAGTAGCAAATCTTTCTCTGGGACGGACTATAGCAATCAGCCCCAGCATTTT. Protein sequence: CASSKSFSGTDYSNQPQHF.

The chain is built from TRBV28 and TRBJ1-1; D gene uncertain. Trimming cost V 2 bases and J 3 bases, with 10 bases left between them. CDR1 MDHEN and CDR2 SYDVKM come from the germline V gene. CDR3 size: 14 residues. The CDR3 here is CASSLSGLYTEAFF. Here the CDR3 DNA reads TGTGCCAGCAGTTTAAGTGGACTCTACACTGAAGCTTTCTTT.

The chain combines TRBV7-2 with TRBJ2-3, with D maybe TRBD1 (5 bases). Trimming took 5 bases from V and 5 from J, leaving 17 bases between them. CDR1 and CDR2 (germline): SGHTA, FQGNSA. This CDR3 has 15 residues. CDR3 sequence reads: CASSPRVGLGDTQYF. Here the CDR3 DNA reads TGTGCCAGCAGCCCTAGGGTGGGGCTGGGAGATACGCAGTATTTT.

The chain recombines TRBV14 with TRBJ1-1; 8 bases line up with TRBD1. Looked up from germline, CDR1 is SGHDN and CDR2 is FVKESK. This CDR3 region has 13 residues. With 6 bases clipped from V and 4 bases from J, the junction kept 4 bases outside the gene matches. CDR3 DNA sequence: TGTGCCAGCAGTGAACAGGGGGGCACTGAAGCTTTCTTT. Translation gives CASSEQGGTEAFF.

This sequence joins TRBV19 and TRBJ2-1; 8 nucleotides match TRBD2. The V and J ends lost 7 bases and 4 bases, in that order; junction bases with no gene match: 18. CDR1 and CDR2 from the germline V gene are LNHDA and SQIVND (reference sequence). This CDR3 region has 18 residues. CDR3 sequence reads: CASTLLGRGARPYNEQFF. In nucleotides, the CDR3 is TGTGCCAGTACCTTACTAGGGCGGGGGGCGAGACCGTACAATGAGCAGTTCTTC.